This entry is about one T cell receptor beta chain. Its antigen is as yet unknown. These data originate in a study of T cell repertoires in cytomegalovirus infection. Study-level findings and limits: The ex vivo response showed dominance by HLA-C-restricted CMV-specific TCR beta clonotypes.

In TCRdb, the reads were re-called with MiXCR into one record per CDR3 protein. The sample records about 500,000 distinct CDR3 sequences, 30% to 35% being singletons. V was cut by 1 base and J by 5 bases, with 13 bases left in between. In germline, CDR1 is SGHRS, CDR2 YFSETQ. The CDR3 has 15 amino acids. The sequenced sample was cultured PBMCs, obtained from culture after CMV antigen stimulation. This chain uses TRBV5-1 with TRBJ2-1; maybe TRBD2 (6 bases). This receptor was obtained from a human donor in good health (CMV status not recorded). Some clones in this sample may be carry-over from other donors' samples. The CDR3 sequence is CASSLTGDANNEQFF. The CDR3, as DNA: TGCGCCAGCAGCTTGACGGGAGATGCTAACAATGAGCAGTTCTTC.